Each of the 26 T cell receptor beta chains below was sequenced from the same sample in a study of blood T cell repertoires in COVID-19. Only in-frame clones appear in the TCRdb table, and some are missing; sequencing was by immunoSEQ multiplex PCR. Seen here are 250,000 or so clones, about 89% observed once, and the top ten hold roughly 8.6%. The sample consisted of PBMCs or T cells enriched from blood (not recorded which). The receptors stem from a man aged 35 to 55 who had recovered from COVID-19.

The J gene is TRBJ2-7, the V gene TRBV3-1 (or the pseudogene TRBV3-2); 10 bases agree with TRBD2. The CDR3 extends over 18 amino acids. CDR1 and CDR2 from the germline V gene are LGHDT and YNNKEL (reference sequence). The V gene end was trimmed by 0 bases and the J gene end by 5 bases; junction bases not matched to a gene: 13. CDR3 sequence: CASSQDALAGADYHEQYF. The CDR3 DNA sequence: TGTGCCAGCAGCCAAGATGCTCTAGCGGGGGCCGACTACCACGAGCAGTACTTC.

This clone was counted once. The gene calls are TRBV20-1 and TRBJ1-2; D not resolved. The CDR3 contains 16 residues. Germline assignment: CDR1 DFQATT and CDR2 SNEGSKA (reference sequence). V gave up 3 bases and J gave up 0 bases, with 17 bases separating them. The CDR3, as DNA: TGCAGTGCTAGTCCTCGCGGATCGGGAACTAACTATGGCTACACCTTC. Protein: CSASPRGSGTNYGYTF.

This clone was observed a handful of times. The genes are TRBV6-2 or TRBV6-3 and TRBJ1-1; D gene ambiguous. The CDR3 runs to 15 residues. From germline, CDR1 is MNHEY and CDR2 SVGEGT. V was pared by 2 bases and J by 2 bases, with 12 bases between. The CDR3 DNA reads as TGTGCCAGCAGTTACGTGAACAGCCTTAACACTGAAGCTTTCTTT. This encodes CASSYVNSLNTEAFF.

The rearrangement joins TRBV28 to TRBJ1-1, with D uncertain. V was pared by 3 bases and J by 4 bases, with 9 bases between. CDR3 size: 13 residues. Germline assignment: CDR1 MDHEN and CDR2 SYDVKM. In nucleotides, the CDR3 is TGTGCCAGCAGTTTGCGGAGAGCCACTGAAGCTTTCTTT. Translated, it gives CASSLRRATEAFF.

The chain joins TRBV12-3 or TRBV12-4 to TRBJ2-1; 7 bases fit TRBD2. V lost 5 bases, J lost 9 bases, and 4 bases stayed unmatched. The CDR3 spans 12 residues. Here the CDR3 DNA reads TGTGCCAGCAGTCGAGGGGAGGGTGAGCAGTTCTTC. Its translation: CASSRGEGEQFF.

In nucleotides, the CDR3 is TGTGCCAGCAGCTTGCTAGCGGGAAATGAAGAGACCCAGTACTTC. This sequence encodes CASSLLAGNEETQYF. The J gene is TRBJ2-5, the V gene TRBV11-2; 9 bases align to TRBD2. V lost 3 bases and J lost 3; bases outside the gene matches: 5. The CDR3 has 15 amino acids. Germline CDR1 SGHAT, CDR2 FQNNGV.

CDR3 nucleotide sequence: TGCGCCAGCAGCTTGTTAACTAGCGGGAGTTTCGGCGAGCAGTACTTC. Amino acid sequence: CASSLLTSGSFGEQYF. V is TRBV5-1 and J is TRBJ2-7; 11 bases are shared with TRBD2. V trimming: 1 base; J trimming: 6 bases; junction bases outside the gene matches: 9. Germline loops: CDR1 SGHRS, CDR2 YFSETQ. The CDR3 sequence is 16 residues long.

CDR3 loop: CATSRDRGNSPLHF. The CDR3, as DNA: TGTGCCACCAGCAGGGACAGGGGCAATTCACCCCTCCACTTT. The chain links TRBV15 to TRBJ1-6; the match to TRBD1 covers 9 bases. CDR1 LNHNV and CDR2 YYDKDF come from the germline V gene (reference sequence). Trimming cost V 3 bases and J 7 bases; bases outside gene matches: 1. The length of the CDR3 is 14 residues.

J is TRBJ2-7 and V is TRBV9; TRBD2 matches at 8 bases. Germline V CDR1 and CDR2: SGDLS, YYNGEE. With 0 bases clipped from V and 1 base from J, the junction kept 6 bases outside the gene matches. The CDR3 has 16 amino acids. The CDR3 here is CASSVGATSGSYEQYF. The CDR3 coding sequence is TGTGCCAGCAGCGTAGGGGCAACTAGCGGTTCCTACGAGCAGTACTTC. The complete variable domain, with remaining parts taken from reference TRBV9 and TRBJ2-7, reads DSGVTQTPKHLITATGQRVTLRCSPRSGDLSVYWYQQSLDQGLQFLIQYYNGEERAKGNILERFSAQQFPDLHSELNLSSLELGDSALYFCASSVGATSGSYEQYFGPGTRLTVT.

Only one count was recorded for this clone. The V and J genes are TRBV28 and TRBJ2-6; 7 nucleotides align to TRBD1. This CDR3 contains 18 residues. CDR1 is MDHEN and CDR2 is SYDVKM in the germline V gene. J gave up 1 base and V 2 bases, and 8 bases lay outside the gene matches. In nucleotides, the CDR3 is TGTGCCAGCAGTTTAGCGCCCCAGGGACAGTCTGGGGCCAACGTCCTGACTTTC. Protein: CASSLAPQGQSGANVLTF.

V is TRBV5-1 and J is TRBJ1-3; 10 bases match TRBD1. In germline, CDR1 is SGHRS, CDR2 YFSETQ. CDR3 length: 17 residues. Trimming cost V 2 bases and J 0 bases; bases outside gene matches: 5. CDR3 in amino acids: CASSLAGQGYSGNTIYF. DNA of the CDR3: TGCGCCAGCAGCTTAGCGGGACAGGGGTACTCTGGAAACACCATATATTTT.

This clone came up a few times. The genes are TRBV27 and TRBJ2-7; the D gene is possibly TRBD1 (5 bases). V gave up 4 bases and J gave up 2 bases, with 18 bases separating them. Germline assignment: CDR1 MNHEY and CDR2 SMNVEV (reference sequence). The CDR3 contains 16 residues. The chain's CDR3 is CASSSASGWATYEQYF. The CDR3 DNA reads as TGTGCCAGCAGTTCCGCCTCAGGGTGGGCCACCTACGAGCAGTACTTC.

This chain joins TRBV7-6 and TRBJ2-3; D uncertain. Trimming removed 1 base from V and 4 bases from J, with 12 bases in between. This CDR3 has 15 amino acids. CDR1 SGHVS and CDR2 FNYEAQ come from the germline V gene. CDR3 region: CASSLGPVTPDTQYF. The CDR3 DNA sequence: TGTGCCAGCAGCTTAGGTCCGGTGACTCCAGATACGCAGTATTTT. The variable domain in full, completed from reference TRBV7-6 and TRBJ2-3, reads GAGVSQSPRYKVTKRGQDVALRCDPISGHVSLYWYRQALGQGPEFLTYFNYEAQQDKSGLPNDRFSAERPEGSISTLTIQRTEQRDSAMYRCASSLGPVTPDTQYFGPGTRLTVL.

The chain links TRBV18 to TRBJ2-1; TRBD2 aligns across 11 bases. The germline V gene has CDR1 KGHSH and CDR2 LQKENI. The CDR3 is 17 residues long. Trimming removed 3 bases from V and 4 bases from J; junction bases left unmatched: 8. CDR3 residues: CASSPLTGTSGYNEQFF. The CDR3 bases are TGTGCCAGCTCACCTCTCACCGGGACTAGCGGATACAATGAGCAGTTCTTC.

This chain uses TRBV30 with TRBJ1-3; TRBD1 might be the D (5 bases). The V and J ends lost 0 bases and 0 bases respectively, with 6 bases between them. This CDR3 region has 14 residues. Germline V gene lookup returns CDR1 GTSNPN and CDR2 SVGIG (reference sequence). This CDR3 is CAWSVQVSGNTIYF. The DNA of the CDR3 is TGTGCCTGGAGTGTACAGGTCTCTGGAAACACCATATATTTT.

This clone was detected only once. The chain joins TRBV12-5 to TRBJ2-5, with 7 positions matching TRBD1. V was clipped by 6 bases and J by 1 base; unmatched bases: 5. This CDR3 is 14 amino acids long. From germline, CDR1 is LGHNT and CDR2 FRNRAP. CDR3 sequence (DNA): TGTGCTAGTGGCCTGGGACAGTTCCAAGAGACCCAGTACTTC. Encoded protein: CASGLGQFQETQYF.

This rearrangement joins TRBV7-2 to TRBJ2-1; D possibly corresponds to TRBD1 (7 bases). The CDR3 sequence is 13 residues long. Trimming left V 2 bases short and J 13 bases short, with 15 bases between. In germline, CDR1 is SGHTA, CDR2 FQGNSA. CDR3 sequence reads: CASSLSSGDRQFF. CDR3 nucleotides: TGTGCCAGCAGCTTATCATCGGGGGACAGACAGTTCTTC.

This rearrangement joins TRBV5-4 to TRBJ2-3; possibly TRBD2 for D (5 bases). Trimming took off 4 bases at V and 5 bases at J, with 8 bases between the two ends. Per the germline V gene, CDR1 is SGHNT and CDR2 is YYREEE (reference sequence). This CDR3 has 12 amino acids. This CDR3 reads CASSPTRDTQYF. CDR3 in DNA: TGTGCCAGCAGCCCAACTAGAGATACGCAGTATTTT.

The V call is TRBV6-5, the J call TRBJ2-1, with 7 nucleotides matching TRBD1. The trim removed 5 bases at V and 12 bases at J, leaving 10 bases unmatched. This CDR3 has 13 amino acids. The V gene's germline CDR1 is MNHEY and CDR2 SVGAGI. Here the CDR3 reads CASSPRQGQRQFF. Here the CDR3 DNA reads TGTGCCAGCAGTCCCCGACAGGGACAGCGGCAGTTCTTC.

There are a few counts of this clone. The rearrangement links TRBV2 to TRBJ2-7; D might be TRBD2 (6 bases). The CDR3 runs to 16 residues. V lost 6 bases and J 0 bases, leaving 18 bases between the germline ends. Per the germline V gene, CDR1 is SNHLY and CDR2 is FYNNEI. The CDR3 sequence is CASSDRSAGYSYEQYF. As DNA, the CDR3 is TGTGCCAGCAGCGACCGATCAGCGGGCTACTCCTACGAGCAGTACTTC.

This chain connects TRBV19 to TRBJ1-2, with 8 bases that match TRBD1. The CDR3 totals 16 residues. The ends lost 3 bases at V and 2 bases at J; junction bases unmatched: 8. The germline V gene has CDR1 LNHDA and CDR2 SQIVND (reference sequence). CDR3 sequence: CASSIQARDRNYGYTF. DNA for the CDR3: TGTGCCAGTAGTATTCAAGCACGGGACAGGAACTATGGCTACACCTTC.

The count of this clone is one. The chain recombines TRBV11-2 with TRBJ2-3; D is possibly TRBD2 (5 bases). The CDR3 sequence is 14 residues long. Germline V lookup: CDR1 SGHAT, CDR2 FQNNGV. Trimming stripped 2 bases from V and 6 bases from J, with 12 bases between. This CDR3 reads CASSLTRLVDTQYF. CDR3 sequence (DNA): TGTGCCAGCAGCTTAACTAGATTGGTTGATACGCAGTATTTT.

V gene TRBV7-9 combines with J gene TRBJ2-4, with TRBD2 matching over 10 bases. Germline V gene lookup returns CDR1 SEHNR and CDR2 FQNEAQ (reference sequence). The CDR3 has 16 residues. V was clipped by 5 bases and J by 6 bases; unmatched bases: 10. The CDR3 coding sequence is TGTGCCAGCAGCCCCCGAACGGAGCGGGGGGGAAACATTCAGTACTTC. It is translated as CASSPRTERGGNIQYF.

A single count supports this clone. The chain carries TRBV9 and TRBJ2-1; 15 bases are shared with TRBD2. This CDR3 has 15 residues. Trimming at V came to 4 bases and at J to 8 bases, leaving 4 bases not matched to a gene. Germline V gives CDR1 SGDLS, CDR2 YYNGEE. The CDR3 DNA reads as TGTGCCAGCAGCTTAGGACTAGCGGGAGGGGATGAGCAGTTCTTC. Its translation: CASSLGLAGGDEQFF.

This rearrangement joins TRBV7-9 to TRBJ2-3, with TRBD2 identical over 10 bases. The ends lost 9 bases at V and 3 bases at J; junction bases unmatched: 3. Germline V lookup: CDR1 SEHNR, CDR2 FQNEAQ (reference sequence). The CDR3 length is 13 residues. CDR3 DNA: TGTGCCAGAACTAGCGGGGCTACAGATACGCAGTATTTT. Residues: CARTSGATDTQYF.

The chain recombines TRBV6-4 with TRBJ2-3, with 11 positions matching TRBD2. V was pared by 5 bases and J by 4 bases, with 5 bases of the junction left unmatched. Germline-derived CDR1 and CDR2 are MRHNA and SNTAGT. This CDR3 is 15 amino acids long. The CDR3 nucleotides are TGTGCCAGCAGTCCACTAGCGGGGGAGGCAGATACGCAGTATTTT. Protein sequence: CASSPLAGEADTQYF.